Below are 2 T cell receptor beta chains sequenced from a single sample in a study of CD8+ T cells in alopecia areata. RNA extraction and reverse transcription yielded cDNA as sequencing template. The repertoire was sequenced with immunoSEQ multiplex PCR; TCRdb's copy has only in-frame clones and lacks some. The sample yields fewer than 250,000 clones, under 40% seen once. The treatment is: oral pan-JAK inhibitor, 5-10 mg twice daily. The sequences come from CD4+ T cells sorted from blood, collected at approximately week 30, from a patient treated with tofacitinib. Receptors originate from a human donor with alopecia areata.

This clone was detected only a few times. CDR3 residues: CASSWDRAGYTF. CDR3 bases: TGTGCCAGCAGCTGGGACAGGGCTGGCTACACCTTC. The chain combines TRBV5-4 with TRBJ1-2, with TRBD1 matching over 9 bases. The CDR3 has 12 amino acids. The V segment lost 3 bases and the J segment 7 bases; nucleotides outside the gene matches: 1. Looked up from germline, CDR1 is SGHNT and CDR2 is YYREEE (reference sequence). The variable domain in full, completed from reference TRBV5-4 and TRBJ1-2, reads ETGVTQSPTHLIKTRGQQVTLRCSSQSGHNTVSWYQQALGQGPQFIFQYYREEENGRGNFPPRFSGLQFPNYSSELNVNALELDDSALYLCASSWDRAGYTFGSGTRLTVV.

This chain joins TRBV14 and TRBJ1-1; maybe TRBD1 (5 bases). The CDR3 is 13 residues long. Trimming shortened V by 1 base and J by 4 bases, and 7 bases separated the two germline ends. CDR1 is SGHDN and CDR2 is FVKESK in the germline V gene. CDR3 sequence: CASSQARGTEAFF. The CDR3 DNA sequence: TGTGCCAGCAGCCAAGCAAGGGGCACTGAAGCTTTCTTT.